This TCR beta chain was observed in a study of blood T cell repertoires in COVID-19. This clone was counted a single time. CDR1 is MNHEY, CDR2 SMNVEV, per germline (reference sequence). The CDR3 contains 13 residues. Trimming cost V 3 bases and J 6 bases; bases outside gene matches: 4. Methods used by the authors: The authors estimated nucleated cell counts from reference gene primer amplification. Libraries were prepared by immunoSEQ multiplex PCR; TCRdb keeps only in-frame clonotypes and omits some of them. The V and J calls and clone size are taken from that table; D and trimming were inferred from the DNA. The table includes around 140,000 clones, around 88% detected once.

V gene TRBV27 combines with J gene TRBJ1-2, with 7 bases identical to TRBD1. This TCR was sampled from a man over 45 with acute or convalescent COVID-19. Material for sequencing was peripheral blood. Written as DNA, the CDR3 is TGTGCCAGCAGTTTGAGGGGGCTGGATGGCTACACCTTC. Protein product: CASSLRGLDGYTF.